The TCR beta chain described here comes from a study of PD-1 blockade in classical Hodgkin lymphoma. Study conclusions and caveats: Newly diagnosed patients reportedly trailed healthy donors in baseline TCR diversity. It was CD4+ TCR diversity, not CD8+, that rose significantly by C4D1. Baseline diversity resembling that of newly diagnosed patients was seen in complete responders.

The protocol was immunoSEQ multiplex PCR, while the TCRdb copy is restricted to in-frame clones and leaves out a portion. The data show 95,000 to 100,000 clones, around nine tenths seen once. The V end was cut by 8 bases, the J end by 0 bases, with 10 bases between. Germline CDR1 and CDR2: KGHSH and LQKENI. The CDR3 loop spans 13 amino acids. Each and every patient relapsed after autologous stem cell transplantation, and patients got differing brentuximab vedotin exposure. A remark on this clone: Its target is not known.

Sequencing used peripheral blood mononuclear cells (PBMCs), obtained before the second cycle of nivolumab. This receptor was obtained from a human donor with classical Hodgkin lymphoma. The V gene is TRBV18, the J gene TRBJ1-1, with unresolved D. As DNA, the CDR3 is TGTGCCAGCAGTAAGTCTATGAACACTGAAGCTTTCTTT. This codes for CASSKSMNTEAFF.